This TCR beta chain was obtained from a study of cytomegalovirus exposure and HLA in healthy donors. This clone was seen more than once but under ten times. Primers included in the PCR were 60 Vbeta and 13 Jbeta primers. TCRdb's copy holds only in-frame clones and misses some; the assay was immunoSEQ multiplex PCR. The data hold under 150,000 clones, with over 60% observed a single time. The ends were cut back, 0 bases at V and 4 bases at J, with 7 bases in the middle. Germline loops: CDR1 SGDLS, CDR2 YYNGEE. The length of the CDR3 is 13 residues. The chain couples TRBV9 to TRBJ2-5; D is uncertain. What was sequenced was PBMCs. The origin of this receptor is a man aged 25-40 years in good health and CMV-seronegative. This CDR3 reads CASSVAARETQYF. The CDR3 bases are TGTGCCAGCAGCGTAGCTGCGAGAGAGACCCAGTACTTC.